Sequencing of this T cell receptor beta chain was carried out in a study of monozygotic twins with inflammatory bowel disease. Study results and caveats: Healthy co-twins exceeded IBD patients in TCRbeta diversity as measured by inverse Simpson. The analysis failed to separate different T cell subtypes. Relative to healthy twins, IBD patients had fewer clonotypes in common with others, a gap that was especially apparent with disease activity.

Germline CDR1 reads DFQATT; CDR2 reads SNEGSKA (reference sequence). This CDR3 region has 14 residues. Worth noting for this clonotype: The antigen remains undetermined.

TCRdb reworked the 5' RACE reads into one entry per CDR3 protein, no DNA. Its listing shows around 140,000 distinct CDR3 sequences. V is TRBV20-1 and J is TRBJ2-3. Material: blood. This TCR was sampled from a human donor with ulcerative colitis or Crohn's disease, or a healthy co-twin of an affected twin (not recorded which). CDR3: CSARNIQRTDTQYF.